Described below is a single T cell receptor beta chain sequence and its context. V gave up 4 bases and J gave up 2 bases; unmatched junction bases: 5. Germline V lookup: CDR1 SGHNT, CDR2 YYREEE (reference sequence). The CDR3 is 15 amino acids. This sample was taken from a study of CD8+ T cells in alopecia areata. The sequencing template was cDNA reverse transcribed from extracted RNA. Assay: immunoSEQ multiplex PCR; the TCRdb copy retains only in-frame clones and omits some. The repertoire holds roughly 60,000 clones, with around 40% as singletons. The rearrangement uses TRBV5-4 and TRBJ2-1; 8 bases are shared with TRBD2. The sequencing input was NKG2D-low CD8+ T cells sorted from blood. This TCR derives from a human donor with alopecia areata. The CDR3 region is CASSLKRETYNEQFF. In DNA, the CDR3 is TGTGCCAGCAGCCTGAAGCGGGAGACCTACAATGAGCAGTTCTTC.